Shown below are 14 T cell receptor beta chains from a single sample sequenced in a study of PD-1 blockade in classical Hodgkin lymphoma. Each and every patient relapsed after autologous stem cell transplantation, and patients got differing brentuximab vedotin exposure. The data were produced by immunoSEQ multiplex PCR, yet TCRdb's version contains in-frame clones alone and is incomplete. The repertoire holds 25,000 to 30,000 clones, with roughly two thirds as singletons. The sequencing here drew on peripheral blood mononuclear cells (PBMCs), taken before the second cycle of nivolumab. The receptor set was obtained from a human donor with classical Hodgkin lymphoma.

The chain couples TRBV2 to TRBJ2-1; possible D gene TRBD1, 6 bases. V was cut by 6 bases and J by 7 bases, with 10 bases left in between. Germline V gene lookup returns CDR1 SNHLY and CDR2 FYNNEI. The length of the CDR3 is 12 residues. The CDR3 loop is CASRLQGNEQFF. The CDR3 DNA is TGTGCCAGCAGATTACAGGGTAATGAGCAGTTCTTC.

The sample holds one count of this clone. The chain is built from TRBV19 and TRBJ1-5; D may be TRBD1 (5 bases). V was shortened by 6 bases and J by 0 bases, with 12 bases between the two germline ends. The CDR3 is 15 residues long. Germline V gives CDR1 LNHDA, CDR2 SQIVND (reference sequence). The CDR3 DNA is TGTGCCAGTAGGGGCGGGACGTCTAGCAATCAGCCCCAGCATTTT. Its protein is CASRGGTSSNQPQHF.

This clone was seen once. CDR3 DNA sequence: TGTGCCAGCAGTTCGGGGGGGCAAGAGACCCAGTACTTC. This sequence encodes CASSSGGQETQYF. The chain combines TRBV28 with TRBJ2-5; 8 nucleotides line up with TRBD2. The ends lost 4 bases at V and 2 bases at J; junction bases unmatched: 0. Germline-derived CDR1 and CDR2 are MDHEN and SYDVKM. CDR3 length: 13 residues.

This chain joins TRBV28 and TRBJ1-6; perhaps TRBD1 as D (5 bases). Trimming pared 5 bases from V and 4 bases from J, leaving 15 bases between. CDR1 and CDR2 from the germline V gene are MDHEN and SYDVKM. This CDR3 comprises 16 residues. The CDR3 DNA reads TGTGCCAGCAGTCCCGAGAGGGGCGGTTATAATTCACCCCTCCACTTT. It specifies CASSPERGGYNSPLHF.

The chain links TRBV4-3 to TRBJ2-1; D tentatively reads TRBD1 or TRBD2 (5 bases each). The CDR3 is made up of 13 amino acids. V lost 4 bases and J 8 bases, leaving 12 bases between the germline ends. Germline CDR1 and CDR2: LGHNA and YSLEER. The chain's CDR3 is CASSRDRDYEQFF. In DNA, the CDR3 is TGCGCCAGCAGCCGGGACCGGGATTATGAGCAGTTCTTC.

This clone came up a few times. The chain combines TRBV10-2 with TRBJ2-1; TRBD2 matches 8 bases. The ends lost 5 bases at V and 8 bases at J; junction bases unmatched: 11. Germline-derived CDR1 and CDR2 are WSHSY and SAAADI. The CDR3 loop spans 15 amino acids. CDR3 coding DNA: TGCGCCAGCAGTACAGCGGGGGCCGGGAAGGATGAGCAGTTCTTC. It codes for CASSTAGAGKDEQFF.

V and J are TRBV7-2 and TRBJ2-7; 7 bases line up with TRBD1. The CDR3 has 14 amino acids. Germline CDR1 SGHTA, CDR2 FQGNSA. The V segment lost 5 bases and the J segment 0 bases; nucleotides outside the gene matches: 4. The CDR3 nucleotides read TGTGCCAGCAGCCCCTGGGACAGCTCCTACGAGCAGTACTTC. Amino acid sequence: CASSPWDSSYEQYF.

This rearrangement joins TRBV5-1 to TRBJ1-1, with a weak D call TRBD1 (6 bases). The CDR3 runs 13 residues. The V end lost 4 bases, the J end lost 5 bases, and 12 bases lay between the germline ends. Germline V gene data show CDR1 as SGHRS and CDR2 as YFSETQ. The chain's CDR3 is CASSPQQGTEAFF. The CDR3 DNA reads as TGCGCCAGCAGCCCACAACAGGGTACTGAAGCTTTCTTT.

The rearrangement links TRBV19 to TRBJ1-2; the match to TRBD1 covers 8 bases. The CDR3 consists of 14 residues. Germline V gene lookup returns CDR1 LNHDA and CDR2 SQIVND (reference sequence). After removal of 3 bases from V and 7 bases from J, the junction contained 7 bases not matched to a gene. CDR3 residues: CASSMDRVRGGYTF. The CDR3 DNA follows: TGTGCCAGTAGTATGGACAGGGTTCGGGGTGGCTACACCTTC. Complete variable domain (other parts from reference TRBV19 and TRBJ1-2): DGGITQSPKYLFRKEGQNVTLSCEQNLNHDAMYWYRQDPGQGLRLIYYSQIVNDFQKGDIAEGYSVSREKKESFPLTVTSAQKNPTAFYLCASSMDRVRGGYTFGSGTRLTVV.

The CDR3 sequence: CASSQDPGQGASYTF. For the CDR3, the DNA is TGCGCCAGCAGCCAAGATCCCGGACAGGGGGCGAGCTACACCTTC. The chain joins TRBV4-3 to TRBJ1-2; 11 bases match TRBD1. Germline V gene sequence: CDR1 LGHNA, CDR2 YSLEER. The junction had 6 bases not matched to a gene; V was cut back by 0 bases and J by 9 bases. The CDR3 extends over 15 amino acids.

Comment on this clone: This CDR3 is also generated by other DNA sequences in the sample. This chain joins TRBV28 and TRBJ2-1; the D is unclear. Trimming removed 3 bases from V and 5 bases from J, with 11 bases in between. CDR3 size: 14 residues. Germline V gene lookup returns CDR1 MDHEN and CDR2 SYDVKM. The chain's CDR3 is CASSLEERNNEQFF. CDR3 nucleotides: TGTGCCAGCAGTTTGGAAGAGAGGAACAATGAGCAGTTCTTC.

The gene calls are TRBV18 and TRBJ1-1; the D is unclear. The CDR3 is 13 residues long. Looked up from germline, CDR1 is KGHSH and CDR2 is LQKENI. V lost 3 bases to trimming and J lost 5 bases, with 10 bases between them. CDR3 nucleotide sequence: TGTGCCAGCTCACCCGGGCCCGGAACTGAAGCTTTCTTT. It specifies CASSPGPGTEAFF.

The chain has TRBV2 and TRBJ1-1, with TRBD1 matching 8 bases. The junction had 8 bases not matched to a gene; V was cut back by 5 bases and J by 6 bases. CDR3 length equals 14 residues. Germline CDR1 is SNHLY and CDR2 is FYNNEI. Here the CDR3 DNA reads TGTGCCAGCAGTTTCTTGGACAGGGAGTCTGAAGCTTTCTTT. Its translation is CASSFLDRESEAFF.

Written as DNA, the CDR3 is TGTGCCAGCAGCCCCGCCACAGGGCGGACTGAAGCTTTCTTT. This translates into CASSPATGRTEAFF. The chain employs TRBV11-3 and TRBJ1-1, with D perhaps TRBD1 (6 bases). V shed 5 bases and J shed 5 bases, with 15 bases lying between them. The CDR3 extends over 14 amino acids. The germline CDR1 and CDR2 sequences are SGHNT and YENEEA.